This T cell receptor beta chain emerged from a study of T cells in Graves' hyperthyroidism and ophthalmopathy. Subjects with ophthalmopathy showed a Clinical Activity Score no lower than 3, a NOSPECS grade no lower than 4, and a duration shorter than 3 months. Uncontrolled infection, other autoimmune disease, pregnancy or lactation disqualified patients from enrolment. After removal of 1 base from V and 6 bases from J, the junction contained 9 bases not matched to a gene. This CDR3 comprises 15 residues. Per the germline V gene, CDR1 is SGHTA and CDR2 is FQGNSA. Regions amplified from RNA transcripts were the TCR beta CDR3 regions. A set of HTBI primers served as the primers for a first-round RT-PCR of the TCR CDR3. TCRdb redid the calling of the multiplex PCR reads with MiXCR, one entry per CDR3 protein. The sample lists under 70,000 distinct CDR3 sequences, approximately 53% occurring once.

The rearrangement joins TRBV7-2 to TRBJ2-7, with 7 bases lining up with TRBD2. This receptor was identified in a woman in her sixties with Graves' ophthalmopathy. The specimen was blood. In DNA form, the CDR3 reads TGTGCCAGCAGCTTAGAGGGAGGGACTGCGGGCGAGCAGTACTTC. Translated: CASSLEGGTAGEQYF.